This TCR beta chain was observed in a study of blood T cell repertoires in COVID-19. The CDR3 is made up of 14 amino acids. In germline, CDR1 is MNHNS, CDR2 SASEGT. With 2 bases removed from V and 6 bases from J, the gap between germline ends came to 13 bases. The protocol was immunoSEQ multiplex PCR, while the TCRdb copy is restricted to in-frame clones and leaves out a portion. The table lists about 150,000 clones, around 90% of them singletons. The V call is TRBV6-1, the J call TRBJ1-2; possibly TRBD1 for D (5 bases). Source material: peripheral blood. The source of this sequence is a man aged 55 to 69 with acute or convalescent COVID-19. CDR3 in DNA: TGTGCCAGCAGTGAACAGGGCTGGAGGGATGGCTACACCTTC. Its translation is CASSEQGWRDGYTF.